This T cell receptor (beta chain) was recorded in a study of CD8+ T cells in alopecia areata. Trimming cost V 0 bases and J 0 bases, with 11 bases left between them. The CDR3 has 16 amino acids. Per the germline V gene, CDR1 is GTSNPN and CDR2 is SVGIG (reference sequence). Isolated RNA was reverse transcribed into cDNA used as the sequencing template. TCRdb's copy holds only in-frame clones and misses some; the assay was immunoSEQ multiplex PCR. The sample yields 110,000 or so clones, 55% to 80% seen once. The sequence came from a human donor in good health. Sequences were obtained from CD4+ T cells sorted from blood. The J gene is TRBJ2-2, the V gene TRBV30, with a weak D call TRBD1 (6 bases). The CDR3 sequence: CAWSVQGLANTGELFF. The DNA of the CDR3 is TGTGCCTGGAGTGTACAGGGATTGGCGAACACCGGGGAGCTGTTTTTT.